This T cell receptor (beta chain) was recorded in a study of identical twins. This clonotype appeared a few times. What it binds is unknown. CDR1 is MNHNS, CDR2 SASEGT, per germline. CDR3 size: 18 residues. V dropped 6 bases and J dropped 1; count of bases not matched to a gene: 13. Regarding the study as a whole: Beta out-of-frame sequences showed weaker excess sharing between twins. For monozygotic twins, models underestimated out-of-frame TCR alpha sharing.

Healthy Caucasians made up all donors. Addition of a universal primer site occurred through template switching, and cDNA carried unique molecular identifiers. TCRdb re-called the 5' RACE reads through MiXCR, storing one row per CDR3 protein. The sample records 420,000 or so distinct CDR3 sequences, less than 20% being singletons. The sequence was obtained from a man between 45 and 60 years old in good health. This sequence joins TRBV6-1 and TRBJ1-5; 9 positions match TRBD1. Material: naive T cells sorted from blood. CDR3 residues: CASRLDRGQWVSNQPQHF. CDR3 DNA sequence: TGTGCCAGCAGGCTGGACAGGGGACAGTGGGTGAGCAATCAGCCCCAGCATTTT.